This TCR beta chain derives from a study of CD8 T cells in Susac syndrome. Study information: Treatment status at blood draw for the Susac syndrome patients was therapy-naive, corticosteroids, or intravenous immunoglobulin alone. Study-wide findings and caveats: The CD4+ T cell repertoires in Susac syndrome were not clonally expanded. Individuals included in the TCR sequencing and HLA analysis were acknowledged by the study to be relatively few in number.

The CDR3 is 14 residues long. The germline V and J ends were trimmed by 1 base and 1 base, with 4 bases remaining between them. In germline, CDR1 is SGHDN, CDR2 FVKESK. Random-hexamer reverse transcription was applied to roughly 0.5 to 1 ug RNA. Using its own MiXCR run on the immunoSEQ multiplex PCR reads, TCRdb lists one record per CDR3 protein. The sample includes about 240,000 distinct CDR3 sequences, 90% to 97% seen only once; the top ten take around 0.1%. As concerns this clonotype: Its target is unknown.

Sequenced material: CD4+ T cells from PBMCs. This chain links TRBV14 with TRBJ2-2; no clear D gene. The TCR originated in a human donor with Susac syndrome. The CDR3 sequence is CASSQVMNTGELFF. The CDR3 DNA follows: TGTGCCAGCAGCCAAGTGATGAACACCGGGGAGCTGTTTTTT. The variable domain in full, completed from reference TRBV14 and TRBJ2-2, reads EAGVTQFPSHSVIEKGQTVTLRCDPISGHDNLYWYRRVMGKEIKFLLHFVKESKQDESGMPNNRFLAERTGGTYSTLKVQPAELEDSGVYFCASSQVMNTGELFFGEGSRLTVL.